A single sample gave rise to the 24 T cell receptor beta chains below, sequenced in a study of beta chain features in type 1 diabetes. Expressed TCRB transcripts were sequenced because the entire RNA isolate underwent reverse transcription. Sequenced by immunoSEQ multiplex PCR; TCRdb stores in-frame clones only, minus some. The sample lists under 550,000 clones, about an eighth occurring once. Specimen: naive CD4+ T cells from blood. The receptor set was obtained from a woman aged 18-35 years in good health.

This rearrangement joins TRBV28 to TRBJ1-1; TRBD1 is a possible D gene (6 bases). Trimming pared 3 bases from V and 4 bases from J, leaving 15 bases between. CDR3 length: 15 residues. CDR1 MDHEN and CDR2 SYDVKM come from the germline V gene. As DNA, the CDR3 is TGTGCCAGCAGTTTTAACAGGGCGGGAAGCACTGAAGCTTTCTTT. Residues: CASSFNRAGSTEAFF.

This chain links TRBV11-3 with TRBJ2-7, with 7 nucleotides matching TRBD1. V lost 5 bases to trimming and J lost 0 bases; unmatched junction nucleotides: 7. The CDR3 loop spans 15 amino acids. Per the germline V gene, CDR1 is SGHNT and CDR2 is YENEEA. The CDR3 spells CASSRQGGSSYEQYF. For the CDR3, the DNA is TGTGCCAGCAGCCGACAGGGTGGGAGCTCCTACGAGCAGTACTTC.

The chain links TRBV7-2 to TRBJ2-7; 10 bases line up with TRBD1. V gave up 5 bases and J gave up 5 bases; unmatched junction bases: 6. The CDR3 is 14 residues long. The germline gives CDR1 SGHTA, CDR2 FQGNSA. The chain's CDR3 is CASSLRQGAHEQYV. CDR3 coding DNA: TGTGCCAGCAGCCTTCGACAGGGGGCGCACGAGCAGTACGTC.

This clone has a handful of counts. CDR3 nucleotide sequence: TGTGCCAGCAGTGAACTTTATAGCTCCTACAATGAGCAGTTCTTC. Its protein product is CASSELYSSYNEQFF. The chain links TRBV6-1 to TRBJ2-1; D not resolved. This CDR3 comprises 15 residues. Trimming pared 2 bases from V and 0 bases from J, leaving 8 bases between. The germline V gene encodes CDR1 MNHNS and CDR2 SASEGT.

DNA for the CDR3: TGTGCCAGCAGTCCTCAGCGGGGGGGCTCCTACAATGAGCAGTTCTTC. Amino acids: CASSPQRGGSYNEQFF. The J gene is TRBJ2-1, the V gene TRBV28; 10 nucleotides line up with TRBD2. V trimming: 5 bases; J trimming: 0 bases; junction bases outside the gene matches: 4. Germline V gene data show CDR1 as MDHEN and CDR2 as SYDVKM. The CDR3 extends over 16 amino acids.

The chain employs TRBV7-2 and TRBJ2-5; no reliable D call. The CDR3 has 14 amino acids. V dropped 0 bases and J dropped 5 bases, with 10 bases sitting between them. The germline V gene encodes CDR1 SGHTA and CDR2 FQGNSA. The CDR3 loop is CASSLAVVLETQYF. CDR3 bases: TGTGCCAGCAGCTTAGCAGTGGTATTGGAGACCCAGTACTTC.

The chain joins TRBV7-9 to TRBJ1-1, with 10 positions matching TRBD1. V lost 1 base and J lost 7; bases outside the gene matches: 3. The CDR3 loop spans 14 amino acids. CDR1 is SEHNR, CDR2 FQNEAQ, per germline (reference sequence). The DNA of the CDR3 is TGTGCCAGCAGCTTAGGACAGGGGGCTTTTGAAGCTTTCTTT. Its protein is CASSLGQGAFEAFF.

The V call is TRBV2, the J call TRBJ2-3; TRBD1 might be the D (6 bases). The germline gives CDR1 SNHLY, CDR2 FYNNEI. Trimming left V 4 bases short and J 0 bases short, with 11 bases between. This CDR3 is built from 15 residues. The DNA for the CDR3 is TGTGCCAGCAGTGGGATGGGGGCGAGCACAGATACGCAGTATTTT. Amino acid sequence: CASSGMGASTDTQYF.

The chain is built from TRBV7-3 and TRBJ2-1, with 9 bases that match TRBD2. The V gene end was trimmed by 2 bases and the J gene end by 8 bases; junction bases not matched to a gene: 7. Germline V gene data show CDR1 as SGHTA and CDR2 as FQGTGA. There are 15 residues in the CDR3. The CDR3, as DNA: TGTGCCAGCAGCTTACGGTCTAGCGGGAACTATGAGCAGTTCTTC. This codes for CASSLRSSGNYEQFF.

This clone has only a few counts. The CDR3: CASSKSTNTGELFF. The CDR3 bases are TGTGCCAGCAGCAAGAGTACGAACACCGGGGAGCTGTTTTTT. V is TRBV9 and J is TRBJ2-2; the D is unclear. This CDR3 is built from 14 residues. The ends were cut back, 4 bases at V and 0 bases at J, with 7 bases in the middle. In germline, CDR1 is SGDLS, CDR2 YYNGEE.

This chain joins TRBV30 and TRBJ1-2, with D unresolved. The length of the CDR3 is 13 residues. Germline V lookup: CDR1 GTSNPN, CDR2 SVGIG (reference sequence). Trimming took 5 bases from V and 4 from J, leaving 14 bases between them. CDR3: CAWVALPTYGYTF. The DNA of the CDR3 is TGTGCCTGGGTAGCCCTCCCAACCTATGGCTACACCTTC.

This chain links TRBV29-1 with TRBJ2-1; the match to TRBD1 covers 8 bases. Germline V gene lookup returns CDR1 SQVTM and CDR2 ANQGSEA. The V segment lost 6 bases and the J segment 2 bases; nucleotides outside the gene matches: 9. The CDR3 sequence is 15 residues long. The CDR3 DNA reads as TGCAGCGTGGGCTCAGGGGGCCTAACCTACAATGAGCAGTTCTTC. Amino acid sequence: CSVGSGGLTYNEQFF.

The V call is TRBV20-1, the J call TRBJ1-2; D unclear. Germline CDR1 reads DFQATT; CDR2 reads SNEGSKA (reference sequence). The CDR3 is 11 residues long. V shed 5 bases and J shed 8 bases, with 12 bases lying between them. The CDR3 nucleotides are TGCAGTGCTCCCGAGTTGTACGGCTACACCTTC. Its translation: CSAPELYGYTF.

This clone showed up just a few times. The chain joins TRBV30 to TRBJ2-1; 9 nucleotides match TRBD2. Unmatched junction bases numbered 9, after V lost 7 bases and J lost 5 bases. This CDR3 is 14 amino acids long. Germline CDR1 is GTSNPN and CDR2 is SVGIG (reference sequence). CDR3 sequence: CAFSGRRVDNEQFF. The CDR3 DNA reads as TGTGCCTTTAGCGGGAGAAGGGTCGACAATGAGCAGTTCTTC.

The chain couples TRBV29-1 to TRBJ2-3; TRBD2 agrees at 7 bases. CDR3 size: 14 residues. CDR1 is SQVTM, CDR2 ANQGSEA, per germline. V lost 4 bases to trimming and J lost 0 bases; unmatched junction nucleotides: 4. CDR3 bases: TGCAGCGTTGTGCCCGGGAGGAGCACAGATACGCAGTATTTT. Protein sequence: CSVVPGRSTDTQYF.

The chain uses TRBV28 and TRBJ1-5, with D uncertain. The CDR3 covers 14 residues. Germline CDR1 reads MDHEN; CDR2 reads SYDVKM. V gave up 7 bases and J gave up 2 bases, with 12 bases separating them. CDR3 loop: CASTLGRGNQPQHF. The CDR3 DNA reads TGTGCCAGCACCCTAGGGCGGGGCAATCAGCCCCAGCATTTT.

The table lists this clone with a few counts. This chain joins TRBV29-1 and TRBJ2-1; TRBD2 might be the D (5 bases). Germline V lookup: CDR1 SQVTM, CDR2 ANQGSEA. Trimming cost V 5 bases and J 0 bases, with 11 bases left between them. The CDR3 is 14 amino acids. The CDR3 loop is CSVPGMTSYNEQFF. The CDR3 coding sequence is TGCAGCGTTCCCGGGATGACCTCCTACAATGAGCAGTTCTTC.

This clone turned up a few times. The chain joins TRBV28 to TRBJ1-4, with 7 bases identical to TRBD1. CDR3 length: 14 residues. Germline V gene data show CDR1 as MDHEN and CDR2 as SYDVKM. J was trimmed by 5 bases and V by 7 bases; bases with no gene match: 7. The CDR3 spells CASKSGQWNEKLFF. CDR3 nucleotides: TGTGCCAGCAAGTCGGGACAGTGGAATGAAAAACTGTTTTTT.

The V call is TRBV6-5, the J call TRBJ2-3; D call uncertain. V lost 6 bases, J lost 0 bases, and 13 bases lay in between. Germline CDR1 MNHEY, CDR2 SVGAGI. The CDR3 sequence is 15 residues long. This chain's CDR3 is CASSREVPSTDTQYF. As DNA, the CDR3 is TGTGCCAGCAGCCGCGAGGTCCCCAGCACAGATACGCAGTATTTT.

This clone came up a few times. This sequence joins TRBV9 and TRBJ2-1, with 7 bases fitting TRBD2. CDR1 is SGDLS, CDR2 YYNGEE, per germline. This CDR3 spans 16 amino acids. The V segment lost 0 bases and the J segment 2 bases; nucleotides outside the gene matches: 5. The CDR3 DNA sequence: TGTGCCAGCAGCGTAGATCCGGGAGGCACCTACAATGAGCAGTTCTTC. This translates into CASSVDPGGTYNEQFF.

This clone was seen a handful of times. The V gene is TRBV9, the J gene TRBJ2-1; 7 nucleotides align to TRBD2. CDR1 is SGDLS, CDR2 YYNGEE, per germline. The CDR3 is 15 amino acids. V was clipped by 4 bases and J by 0 bases; unmatched bases: 4. The CDR3 protein is CASSPRESSYNEQFF. CDR3 nucleotide sequence: TGTGCCAGCAGCCCGCGGGAGAGCTCCTACAATGAGCAGTTCTTC.

V gene TRBV28 combines with J gene TRBJ2-3; possibly TRBD1 or TRBD2 for D (6 bases each). The germline CDR1 and CDR2 sequences are MDHEN and SYDVKM. Trimming took 6 bases from V and 0 from J, leaving 13 bases between them. The length of the CDR3 is 15 residues. CDR3 region: CASRQQGLSTDTQYF. In DNA, the CDR3 is TGTGCCAGCAGGCAACAGGGACTCAGCACAGATACGCAGTATTTT.

The chain couples TRBV9 to TRBJ2-6; possible D gene TRBD2, 5 bases. V gave up 0 bases and J gave up 3 bases, with 19 bases separating them. Per the germline V gene, CDR1 is SGDLS and CDR2 is YYNGEE. The CDR3 is 19 amino acids. The CDR3 DNA is TGTGCCAGCAGCGTAGCGGGGAGCCCTTCGTCCGGTGGGGCCAACGTCCTGACTTTC. It encodes CASSVAGSPSSGGANVLTF.

This clone was detected only a few times. V is TRBV7-2 and J is TRBJ2-2, with D hard to call. The CDR3 is 13 residues long. Between the trimmed V and J ends, which lost 0 bases and 8 bases, there was a span of 7 bases. CDR1 SGHTA and CDR2 FQGNSA come from the germline V gene. The CDR3 loop reads CASSLAGLGELFF. DNA of the CDR3: TGTGCCAGCAGCTTAGCGGGTCTAGGGGAGCTGTTTTTT.